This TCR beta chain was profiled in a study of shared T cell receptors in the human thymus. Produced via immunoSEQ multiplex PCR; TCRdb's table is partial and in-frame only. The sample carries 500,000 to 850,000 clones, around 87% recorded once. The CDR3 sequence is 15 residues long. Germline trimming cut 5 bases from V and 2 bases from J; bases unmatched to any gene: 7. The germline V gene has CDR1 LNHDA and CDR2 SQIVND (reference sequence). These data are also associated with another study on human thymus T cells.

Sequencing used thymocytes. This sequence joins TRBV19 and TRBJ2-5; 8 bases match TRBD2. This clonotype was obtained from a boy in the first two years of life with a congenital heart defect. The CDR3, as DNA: TGTGCCAGTAGTGCCGAGCGGGGGAGGCAAGAGACCCAGTACTTC. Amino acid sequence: CASSAERGRQETQYF.